This T cell receptor beta chain appears in the sequencing data of a study of T cell responses to AZD1222 COVID-19 vaccine (dated by TCRdb to about 2021). About the investigation overall: A total of more than 230 trial participants underwent TCR sequencing, of whom 207 received two doses of AZD1222 and some 26 received two doses of the MenACWY control vaccine. Enrollment into the trials was organized by age into subgroups of 18-55, 56-69 and 70-plus years, and those subgroups contained about 150, 27 and 61 TCR-sequenced participants, respectively.

The CDR3 regions of human TCRbeta chains were analyzed by immunosequencing. The study's own analysis went as follows. TCRs in the repertoires were matched against a reference library of SARS-CoV-2-specific TCRs that had been generated with the MIRA antigen-specificity platform. Breadth meant the fraction of unique TCRs that were SARS-CoV-2-associated, whereas depth meant the fraction of total T cells that were SARS-CoV-2-associated. Using the MIRA data, each spike-specific TCR was mapped to the spike region that the TCR reacts to and placed in a CD4 or CD8 class. Log10-transformed breadth and depth values were compared by one-way ANOVA with Sidak's multiple comparisons tests. What TCRdb holds here is the immuneACCESS table cut down to in-frame rearrangements. Part of the clones is not present; checked against another copy, under half of the missing clones reflect an unresolved V gene, and the others are unexplained. From that table come the V and J calls and clone size; the DNA was used to work out D and trimming. The sample table shows fewer than 150,000 clones, and approximately 90% are seen once. The biggest ten clones account for about 3.1% of the sample.

The time point label corresponds to: about 28 days (+/-7) after the second vaccine dose. AZD1222 recipients with second doses at about 4 weeks or about 12 weeks were pooled, because spike-specific TCR depth and breadth did not differ between schedules. The vaccinee samples were drawn from two UK trials, COV001 and COV002, one of which was a single-blind randomized controlled phase 2/3 trial testing AZD1222 (ChAdOx1 nCoV-19) in healthy adults. For TCRbeta chain sequencing, PBMC samples were collected from trial participants at day 0 and at day 28 after the second dose. Inclusive of the bounding cysteine and phenylalanine, the CDR3 is 12 residues long. Only the CDR3 portion is preserved as DNA: 36 bases, with reading frame beginning at the first base. CDR1 MNHEY and CDR2 SVGAGI were looked up in the germline V gene. V is cut by 7 bases and J by 5 bases, and the space between the germline ends is 11 bases.

What the authors observed across the whole study: A significant rise in spike-specific TCR breadth and depth was observed after two AZD1222 doses relative to day 0 and relative to MenACWY recipients. Reportedly, close to half of the unique spike-specific TCRs recognized epitopes lying outside the regions that are mutated in the B.1.351 and B.1.1.7 variants. Conclusions about previously exposed vaccinees are limited, since just 6 or 7 AZD1222 recipients were seropositive for SARS-CoV-2 at baseline. Because no day 14 peak-response samples were available, repertoires were characterized only after the peak T cell response. Participants were mostly white British and included more females than males, and it was suggested by the authors that clonal diversity may have been underestimated. CD4 TCRs associated with the vaccine covered the entire spike protein, and the dominant responses were in regions 160-218 and 743-854. The 56-69-year group was small, and its depth increase did not reach significance, likely because of low power.

Regarding this clone: Its antigen specificity is not known. Base qualities are not at hand, and no much larger clone is one base apart.

The V gene is TRBV6-5 and the J gene is TRBJ1-1; a tentative D call is TRBD1 (5 bases match). The material sequenced was peripheral blood, taken 28 days after the second AZD1222 dose. This clonotype was sampled from an adult who received the AZD1222 COVID-19 vaccine. The DNA is as follows: TGTGCCAGCACTAACCCAGGGACTGAAGCTTTCTTT. It translates to CASTNPGTEAFF.